This record covers a single T cell receptor beta chain. These data originate in a study of OX40 agonist ivuxolimab in advanced cancers. CDR3 length equals 11 residues. Trimming removed 5 bases from V and 1 base from J, with 3 bases in between. CDR1 and CDR2 from the germline V gene are SGHTA and FQGNSA. Measured with immunoSEQ multiplex PCR; TCRdb has only the in-frame clones, and not every one. The sample carries 65,000 to 85,000 clones, about 87% recorded once. This clonotype was obtained from an adult with an advanced solid tumor such as melanoma, head and neck, liver or kidney cancer. This chain links TRBV7-2 with TRBJ2-7; no firm D call. Sequenced here: CD4+ or CD8+ T cells sorted from blood, sampled in a trial of the OX40 agonist ivuxolimab. CDR3 sequence reads: CASSVSYEQYF. CDR3 bases: TGTGCCAGCAGCGTATCCTACGAGCAGTACTTC. The full variable domain, completed using reference TRBV7-2 and TRBJ2-7, is GAGVSQSPSNKVTEKGKDVELRCDPISGHTALYWYRQSLGQGLEFLIYFQGNSAPDKSGLPSDRFSAERTGGSVSTLTIQRTQQEDSAVYLCASSVSYEQYFGPGTRLTVT.